These 31 T cell receptor beta chains came from one sample sequenced in a study of T cells after yellow fever vaccination. TCRdb redid the calling of the 5' RACE reads with MiXCR, one entry per CDR3 protein. The sample includes a few hundred thousand distinct CDR3 sequences, about 6.9% of them seen just once. The material was PBMCs, obtained approximately 47 days after the first yellow fever vaccination. These TCRs come from a man aged 18 to 30 who received the YFV17D yellow fever vaccine.

This clonotype was seen many times. V usage is TRBV4-3 and J usage is TRBJ2-7, with TRBD1 identical over 7 bases. V lost 3 bases, J lost 5 bases, and 10 bases stayed unmatched. The V gene's germline CDR1 is LGHNA and CDR2 YSLEER. This CDR3 has 15 residues. DNA of the CDR3: TGCGCCAGCAGCCAGGGGTATCCCGGGACAGACGAGCAGTACTTC. As protein: CASSQGYPGTDEQYF.

This clonotype was observed a few times. The chain employs TRBV7-2 and TRBJ2-5; D unresolved. This CDR3 spans 14 amino acids. V lost 1 base and J 7 bases, leaving 13 bases between the germline ends. Per the germline V gene, CDR1 is SGHTA and CDR2 is FQGNSA. In nucleotides, the CDR3 is TGTGCCAGCAGCTTAGACCTGGGGTATGGGACCCAGTACTTC. Its translation: CASSLDLGYGTQYF.

The rearrangement joins TRBV27 to TRBJ2-7; 13 bases are a match to TRBD2. Germline V gene sequence: CDR1 MNHEY, CDR2 SMNVEV (reference sequence). The CDR3 extends over 16 amino acids. The junction had 5 bases not matched to a gene; V was cut back by 5 bases and J by 1 base. This chain's CDR3 is CASSARTSGGSYEQYF. Written as DNA, the CDR3 is TGTGCCAGCAGTGCTAGGACTAGCGGGGGATCCTACGAGCAGTACTTC.

This clonotype was seen ten or more times. This sequence joins TRBV3-1 and TRBJ2-5, with D possibly being TRBD1 (6 bases). Germline V gives CDR1 LGHDT, CDR2 YNNKEL (reference sequence). The CDR3 is made up of 14 amino acids. V was trimmed by 4 bases and J by 2 bases, leaving 11 bases between them. DNA of the CDR3: TGTGCCAGCAGCCTCGGGACACATCAAGAGACCCAGTACTTC. This encodes CASSLGTHQETQYF.

This rearrangement joins TRBV29-1 to TRBJ1-2; D ambiguous. The CDR3 is made up of 11 amino acids. Trimming shortened V by 4 bases and J by 2 bases, and 5 bases separated the two germline ends. The germline V gene encodes CDR1 SQVTM and CDR2 ANQGSEA. CDR3 region: CSVGGNYGYTF. In DNA, the CDR3 is TGCAGCGTTGGAGGGAACTATGGCTACACCTTC.

CDR3 region: CSARELRVRIQETQYF. The CDR3, as DNA: TGCAGTGCTAGAGAATTAAGGGTCCGGATCCAAGAGACCCAGTACTTC. The genes are TRBV20-1 and TRBJ2-5; no definite D call. The CDR3 extends over 16 amino acids. CDR1 is DFQATT, CDR2 SNEGSKA, per germline (reference sequence). V gave up 0 bases and J gave up 1 base, with 15 bases separating them.

This clonotype was seen at least ten times. This rearrangement joins TRBV10-3 to TRBJ2-3; TRBD2 agrees at 13 bases. The germline V gene encodes CDR1 ENHRY and CDR2 SYGVKD. V shed 6 bases and J 2 bases; nucleotides not matched to a gene: 2. CDR3 length equals 15 residues. CDR3 loop: CAISGTSGATDTQYF. The CDR3 bases are TGTGCCATCAGCGGGACTAGCGGGGCCACAGATACGCAGTATTTT.

The chain recombines TRBV19 with TRBJ2-7; D may be TRBD2 (5 bases). Germline assignment: CDR1 LNHDA and CDR2 SQIVND (reference sequence). V was trimmed by 5 bases and J by 3 bases, leaving 11 bases between them. CDR3 length: 13 amino acids. CDR3 residues: CASSEGWRYEQYF. CDR3 nucleotide sequence: TGTGCCAGTAGTGAGGGTTGGCGCTACGAGCAGTACTTC.

The sample holds many counts of this clonotype. V gene TRBV12-3 or TRBV12-4 combines with J gene TRBJ1-5; D uncertain. The CDR3 is 11 residues long. The V end was cut by 8 bases, the J end by 7 bases, with 9 bases between. The CDR3 region is CASGSGQPQHF. CDR3 DNA: TGTGCCAGCGGGAGCGGGCAGCCCCAGCATTTT.

The chain carries TRBV28 and TRBJ2-3; D gene uncertain. The CDR3 length is 12 residues. V dropped 6 bases and J dropped 5 bases, with 9 bases sitting between them. Germline assignment: CDR1 MDHEN and CDR2 SYDVKM. The CDR3 spells CASSWVGDTQYF. The CDR3 nucleotides read TGTGCCAGCAGCTGGGTTGGAGATACGCAGTATTTT.

The table lists this clonotype with a few counts. The chain has TRBV9 and TRBJ1-1; the match to TRBD1 covers 7 bases. CDR1 and CDR2 from the germline V gene are SGDLS and YYNGEE. Losses at the gene ends were 0 bases for V and 1 base for J; bases not matched to a gene: 3. The CDR3 consists of 15 residues. This chain's CDR3 is CASSVGTGKNTEAFF. CDR3 nucleotide sequence: TGTGCCAGCAGCGTAGGGACAGGAAAGAACACTGAAGCTTTCTTT.

This clonotype was observed a handful of times. The V call is TRBV18, the J call TRBJ1-5; no reliable D call. The length of the CDR3 is 16 residues. Per the germline V gene, CDR1 is KGHSH and CDR2 is LQKENI. The V end lost 4 bases, the J end lost 1 base, and 14 bases lay between the germline ends. The CDR3 DNA is TGTGCCAGCTCACTGACCCTTGGACGGAGCAATCAGCCCCAGCATTTT. Protein product: CASSLTLGRSNQPQHF. Looking up the rest from reference TRBV18 and TRBJ1-5 gives the full variable domain: NAGVMQNPRHLVRRRGQEARLRCSPMKGHSHVYWYRQLPEEGLKFMVYLQKENIIDESGMPKERFSAEFPKEGPSILRIQQVVRGDSAAYFCASSLTLGRSNQPQHFGDGTRLSIL.

This clonotype was counted only a few times. This chain links TRBV12-3 or TRBV12-4 with TRBJ1-1; no definite D call. CDR3 length: 13 residues. Trimming removed 3 bases from V and 4 bases from J, with 9 bases in between. The CDR3 DNA follows: TGTGCCAGCAGTTTGCAGCCGGGCACTGAAGCTTTCTTT. This codes for CASSLQPGTEAFF.

The rearrangement uses TRBV20-1 and TRBJ2-5; 12 nucleotides line up with TRBD2. Trimming at V came to 1 base and at J to 4 bases, leaving 4 bases not matched to a gene. The germline CDR1 and CDR2 sequences are DFQATT and SNEGSKA (reference sequence). The CDR3 has 15 amino acids. The CDR3 DNA reads TGCAGTGCTAGAGGGCTAGCGGGGGGGCGAGAGACCCAGTACTTC. Translation gives CSARGLAGGRETQYF.

This clonotype appeared a few times. The rearrangement uses TRBV4-3 and TRBJ1-2; weak D call: TRBD1 (6 bases). The germline V and J ends were trimmed by 3 bases and 1 base, with 15 bases remaining between them. CDR1 is LGHNA and CDR2 is YSLEER in the germline V gene. The CDR3 sequence is 16 residues long. DNA of the CDR3: TGCGCCAGCAGCCAGGAAAGACAGGCTCATAACTATGGCTACACCTTC. Its protein product is CASSQERQAHNYGYTF.

The chain joins TRBV14 to TRBJ1-4; D gene uncertain. Germline CDR1 and CDR2: SGHDN and FVKESK. Trimming pared 4 bases from V and 3 bases from J, leaving 12 bases between. The CDR3 is 15 residues long. The CDR3, as DNA: TGTGCCAGCAGCCCCACCCTGTCTTCTAATGAAAAACTGTTTTTT. This gives the protein CASSPTLSSNEKLFF.

This clonotype was counted only a few times. The chain has TRBV4-2 and TRBJ2-7; D gene unclear. This CDR3 comprises 13 residues. The V end lost 0 bases, the J end lost 4 bases, and 7 bases lay between the germline ends. Per the germline V gene, CDR1 is LGHNA and CDR2 is YNFKEQ. The chain's CDR3 is CASSQDASYEQYF. The DNA of the CDR3 is TGTGCCAGCAGCCAAGATGCGAGTTACGAGCAGTACTTC.

In its sample, this clonotype was seen many times. This chain connects TRBV4-3 to TRBJ1-2; D is ambiguous. Germline-derived CDR1 and CDR2 are LGHNA and YSLEER. This CDR3 contains 15 residues. V shed 1 base and J shed 4 bases, with 13 bases lying between them. CDR3 loop: CASSQGSLSFYGYTF. DNA for the CDR3: TGCGCCAGCAGCCAAGGGTCACTCTCCTTCTATGGCTACACCTTC.

A few counts support this clonotype. This chain uses TRBV20-1 with TRBJ1-2; 7 nucleotides match TRBD1. The CDR3 extends over 12 amino acids. V was clipped by 5 bases and J by 7 bases; unmatched bases: 7. CDR1 DFQATT and CDR2 SNEGSKA come from the germline V gene (reference sequence). The CDR3 is CSAVGGFGGYTF. CDR3 coding DNA: TGCAGTGCTGTAGGGGGCTTCGGTGGCTACACCTTC.

This chain uses TRBV4-1 with TRBJ1-5; a weak D match, TRBD1 (5 bases). Looked up from germline, CDR1 is MGHRA and CDR2 is YSYEKL. The CDR3 contains 17 residues. V lost 1 base to trimming and J lost 0 bases, with 13 bases between them. CDR3 in amino acids: CASSQVPGIYSNQPQHF. CDR3 coding DNA: TGCGCCAGCAGCCAAGTACCAGGGATTTATAGCAATCAGCCCCAGCATTTT.

V and J are TRBV12-3 or TRBV12-4 and TRBJ1-1; D gene uncertain. The CDR3 has 13 residues. V lost 3 bases and J 2 bases, leaving 7 bases between the germline ends. DNA for the CDR3: TGTGCCAGCAGTTTCAAGGGAAACACTGAAGCTTTCTTT. This gives the protein CASSFKGNTEAFF.

The chain is built from TRBV15 and TRBJ1-6, with 7 bases identical to TRBD1. This CDR3 is built from 18 residues. Germline V gene lookup returns CDR1 LNHNV and CDR2 YYDKDF (reference sequence). With V trimmed by 4 bases and J by 3 bases, 12 bases remained unmatched. In DNA form, the CDR3 reads TGTGCCACCAGCATCACGAGGCGACAGGGTGGCTATAATTCACCCCTCCACTTT. It encodes CATSITRRQGGYNSPLHF.

This clonotype was recorded a few times. This chain connects TRBV29-1 to TRBJ2-2; TRBD2 matches 10 bases. The CDR3 length is 15 residues. Germline values: CDR1 SQVTM, CDR2 ANQGSEA. The J segment lost 8 bases and the V segment lost 4 bases, leaving 10 bases of the junction unmatched. This CDR3 reads CSVVLAGAQGGELFF. The CDR3 DNA reads TGCAGCGTTGTGCTAGCGGGGGCACAGGGGGGGGAGCTGTTTTTT.

This clonotype has a handful of counts. For the CDR3, the DNA is TGTGCCAGCAACAGTAACGGGGGCGGCTATGGCTACACCTTC. It is translated as CASNSNGGGYGYTF. The V and J genes are TRBV2 and TRBJ1-2; D may be TRBD1 (6 bases). The CDR3 covers 14 residues. The ends were cut back, 7 bases at V and 4 bases at J, with 16 bases in the middle. Germline CDR1 SNHLY, CDR2 FYNNEI. The whole variable domain, remainder taken from reference TRBV2 and TRBJ1-2, is EPEVTQTPSHQVTQMGQEVILRCVPISNHLYFYWYRQILGQKVEFLVSFYNNEISEKSEIFDDQFSVERPDGSNFTLKIRSTKLEDSAMYFCASNSNGGGYGYTFGSGTRLTVV.

The chain links TRBV12-3 or TRBV12-4 to TRBJ2-5; TRBD1 matches 9 bases. V gave up 6 bases and J gave up 3 bases; unmatched junction bases: 11. This CDR3 contains 16 residues. CDR3 in DNA: TGTGCCAGCAGCCACACAGGGGGCGATTCCAAAGAGACCCAGTACTTC. Translating it yields CASSHTGGDSKETQYF.

The gene calls are TRBV19 and TRBJ2-3; 9 nucleotides align to TRBD2. CDR1 and CDR2 from the germline V gene are LNHDA and SQIVND (reference sequence). V was clipped by 3 bases and J by 4 bases; unmatched bases: 8. The CDR3 is 16 amino acids. The CDR3 DNA reads as TGTGCCAGTAGTATTCCAGCGGGGGGAACTTCAGATACGCAGTATTTT. It yields the protein CASSIPAGGTSDTQYF. The full variable domain, completed using reference TRBV19 and TRBJ2-3, is DGGITQSPKYLFRKEGQNVTLSCEQNLNHDAMYWYRQDPGQGLRLIYYSQIVNDFQKGDIAEGYSVSREKKESFPLTVTSAQKNPTAFYLCASSIPAGGTSDTQYFGPGTRLTVL.

This clonotype was recorded a few times. This chain connects TRBV29-1 to TRBJ1-2; D is undetermined. Germline lookup yields CDR1 SQVTM and CDR2 ANQGSEA. V was pared by 2 bases and J by 4 bases, with 11 bases between. The CDR3 consists of 13 residues. The CDR3, as DNA: TGCAGCGTTGAATGGCCGAACTTCTATGGCTACACCTTC. Residues: CSVEWPNFYGYTF.

The chain has TRBV7-3 and TRBJ2-6; D not resolved. The CDR3 extends over 15 amino acids. Germline V CDR1 and CDR2: SGHTA, FQGTGA. The germline V and J ends were trimmed by 2 bases and 3 bases, with 8 bases remaining between them. The CDR3 coding sequence is TGTGCCAGCAGCTTACGCCAAGGTGGGGCCAACGTCCTGACTTTC. It codes for CASSLRQGGANVLTF.

The CDR3 loop reads CSAKRDTGELFF. The CDR3 DNA sequence: TGCAGTGCTAAGCGTGACACCGGGGAGCTGTTTTTT. The chain couples TRBV20-1 to TRBJ2-2; D uncertain. The CDR3 consists of 12 residues. Trimming pared 4 bases from V and 3 bases from J, leaving 6 bases between. Germline assignment: CDR1 DFQATT and CDR2 SNEGSKA (reference sequence).

The chain uses TRBV3-1 and TRBJ2-7; D is possibly TRBD1 (6 bases). CDR1 is LGHDT and CDR2 is YNNKEL in the germline V gene (reference sequence). Trimming took 7 bases from V and 0 from J, leaving 16 bases between them. CDR3 length equals 15 residues. The CDR3 coding sequence is TGTGCCAGCACCCTCATTCAGGGGAGCTCCTACGAGCAGTACTTC. As protein: CASTLIQGSSYEQYF.

This clonotype was seen a few times. This chain joins TRBV6-2 or TRBV6-3 and TRBJ2-1; D call uncertain. Germline lookup yields CDR1 MNHEY and CDR2 SVGEGT. V lost 2 bases, J lost 4 bases, and 9 bases lay in between. The CDR3 sequence is 14 residues long. CDR3 coding DNA: TGTGCCAGCAGTTACGGTCGCCAATACAATGAGCAGTTCTTC. As protein: CASSYGRQYNEQFF.